Below are 31 T cell receptor beta chains sequenced from a single sample in a study of Ad26.COV2.S vaccination and SARS-CoV-2 variants. Data came from immunoSEQ multiplex PCR; TCRdb stores just in-frame clones and leaves some out. The sample includes around 370,000 clones, around 92% of them seen just once. The source was peripheral blood, collected after recovery from COVID-19. These TCRs come from a human donor who had recovered from COVID-19.

This clone is a singleton in its sample. This sequence joins TRBV18 and TRBJ2-5; 14 bases line up with TRBD2. The CDR3 covers 17 residues. CDR1 and CDR2 (germline): KGHSH, LQKENI. The V gene end was trimmed by 3 bases and the J gene end by 6 bases; junction bases not matched to a gene: 9. CDR3: CASSPSTSGGAIKTQYF. CDR3 nucleotides: TGTGCCAGCTCACCTTCGACTAGCGGGGGGGCTATAAAGACCCAGTACTTC.

The chain links TRBV5-6 to TRBJ1-5, with a tentative D call TRBD1 (5 bases). In germline, CDR1 is SGHDT, CDR2 YYEEEE. V gave up 4 bases and J gave up 2 bases, with 13 bases separating them. The CDR3 extends over 15 amino acids. Written as DNA, the CDR3 is TGTGCCAGCAGCGTGGGACCGGGCGGCAATCAGCCCCAGCATTTT. This translates into CASSVGPGGNQPQHF. The whole variable domain, remainder taken from reference TRBV5-6 and TRBJ1-5, is DAGVTQSPTHLIKTRGQQVTLRCSPKSGHDTVSWYQQALGQGPQFIFQYYEEEERQRGNFPDRFSGHQFPNYSSELNVNALLLGDSALYLCASSVGPGGNQPQHFGDGTRLSIL.

This sequence joins TRBV9 and TRBJ1-1; no clear D gene. The germline V gene has CDR1 SGDLS and CDR2 YYNGEE. The CDR3 has 13 amino acids. Trimming cost V 2 bases and J 4 bases, with 9 bases left between them. The CDR3 DNA sequence: TGTGCCAGCAGCGTTACATCGGTCACTGAAGCTTTCTTT. Translation gives CASSVTSVTEAFF.

The genes are TRBV7-9 and TRBJ1-1; 8 positions match TRBD1. Germline-derived CDR1 and CDR2 are SEHNR and FQNEAQ (reference sequence). The length of the CDR3 is 16 residues. After removal of 5 bases from V and 5 bases from J, the junction contained 13 bases not matched to a gene. DNA for the CDR3: TGTGCCAGCAGCCCCCAGACAGGGGCGGGGGTTACTGAAGCTTTCTTT. This translates into CASSPQTGAGVTEAFF.

J is TRBJ2-1 and V is TRBV10-1, with D maybe TRBD2 (5 bases). The CDR3 spans 17 residues. Germline V gives CDR1 WNHNN, CDR2 SYGVQD (reference sequence). Trimming stripped 1 base from V and 0 bases from J, with 13 bases between. The CDR3 coding sequence is TGCGCCAGCAGTGAGTTTAGCGTAGGCTTCTCCTACAATGAGCAGTTCTTC. It is translated as CASSEFSVGFSYNEQFF.

The chain has TRBV7-9 and TRBJ2-3, with D tentatively TRBD2 (5 bases). Trimming cost V 4 bases and J 1 base, with 12 bases left between them. The CDR3 length is 15 residues. Germline CDR1 and CDR2: SEHNR and FQNEAQ (reference sequence). CDR3 nucleotides: TGTGCCAGCAGCTGGGCCGGTAGCGGCACAGATACGCAGTATTTT. It encodes CASSWAGSGTDTQYF.

The J gene is TRBJ1-6, the V gene TRBV19; D gene ambiguous. The germline V and J ends were trimmed by 8 bases and 4 bases, with 12 bases remaining between them. The CDR3 length is 14 residues. Germline values: CDR1 LNHDA, CDR2 SQIVND (reference sequence). The CDR3 bases are TGTGCCAGTTGCGACGGATTTTATAATTCACCCCTCCACTTT. It yields the protein CASCDGFYNSPLHF.

The chain couples TRBV4-1 to TRBJ1-4, with a possible D match to TRBD1 (5 bases). The V end lost 6 bases, the J end lost 4 bases, and 21 bases lay between the germline ends. Germline loops: CDR1 MGHRA, CDR2 YSYEKL. This CDR3 contains 17 residues. CDR3 nucleotides: TGCGCCAGCAGACTCTTCCGGGGCAGAGAAAATAATGAAAAACTGTTTTTT. It translates to CASRLFRGRENNEKLFF.

This clone was observed once. The V call is TRBV7-2, the J call TRBJ1-6; D gene uncertain. The CDR3 spans 14 residues. V was shortened by 6 bases and J by 4 bases, with 10 bases between the two germline ends. Germline assignment: CDR1 SGHTA and CDR2 FQGNSA. CDR3 sequence (DNA): TGTGCCAGCAGAATGGCCGTTTATAATTCACCCCTCCACTTT. The encoded protein is CASRMAVYNSPLHF.

This clone was observed a few times. The genes are TRBV7-9 and TRBJ2-7; perhaps TRBD2 as D (6 bases). CDR1 is SEHNR, CDR2 FQNEAQ, per germline (reference sequence). CDR3 length equals 15 residues. Deletions cut 1 base from V and 0 bases from J, with 10 bases between. The CDR3 region is CASSLGAGYSYEQYF. The DNA for the CDR3 is TGTGCCAGCAGCTTAGGTGCGGGATACTCCTACGAGCAGTACTTC.

In DNA, the CDR3 is TGTGCCAGCAGCGCCCATCGACTAGCTAGGTACGAGCAGTACTTC. It specifies CASSAHRLARYEQYF. The chain joins TRBV7-9 to TRBJ2-7; TRBD2 aligns across 7 bases. The CDR3 consists of 15 residues. V shed 5 bases and J 4 bases; nucleotides not matched to a gene: 11. From germline, CDR1 is SEHNR and CDR2 FQNEAQ (reference sequence).

J is TRBJ1-2 and V is TRBV7-2; weak D call: TRBD1 (6 bases). The germline CDR1 and CDR2 sequences are SGHTA and FQGNSA. V lost 5 bases, J lost 0 bases, and 16 bases lay in between. The CDR3 runs to 16 residues. The CDR3 bases are TGTGCCAGCAGCAGGGGGGGAGGTCCTTCTAACTATGGCTACACCTTC. Protein product: CASSRGGGPSNYGYTF. Variable domain in full (rest from reference TRBV7-2 and TRBJ1-2): GAGVSQSPSNKVTEKGKDVELRCDPISGHTALYWYRQSLGQGLEFLIYFQGNSAPDKSGLPSDRFSAERTGGSVSTLTIQRTQQEDSAVYLCASSRGGGPSNYGYTFGSGTRLTVV.

The chain has TRBV2 and TRBJ1-1; no reliable D call. The CDR3 is 12 amino acids. V lost 3 bases, J lost 6 bases, and 8 bases lay in between. Germline V CDR1 and CDR2: SNHLY, FYNNEI. The CDR3 DNA reads TGTGCCAGCAGTGACAGGCAGGCTGAAGCTTTCTTT. This encodes CASSDRQAEAFF.

This clone was found once. The sample contains more than one DNA sequence encoding this CDR3. The chain links TRBV6-5 to TRBJ2-7; D is undetermined. V dropped 2 bases and J dropped 2 bases, with 7 bases sitting between them. Germline V gene sequence: CDR1 MNHEY, CDR2 SVGAGI. The CDR3 spans 13 residues. CDR3 nucleotide sequence: TGTGCCAGCAGTTACCGACGTACCTACGAGCAGTACTTC. Translation gives CASSYRRTYEQYF.

The V gene is TRBV7-8, the J gene TRBJ1-1; D unclear. The V end lost 5 bases, the J end lost 1 base, and 11 bases lay between the germline ends. CDR3 length: 14 residues. Germline CDR1 is SGHVS and CDR2 is FQNEAQ. CDR3 bases: TGTGCCAGCAGCCCCGGGATTGGGAACACTGAAGCTTTCTTT. This encodes CASSPGIGNTEAFF.

This rearrangement joins TRBV3-1 (or the pseudogene TRBV3-2) to TRBJ2-7, with D possibly being TRBD1 or TRBD2 (6 bases each). Trimming removed 2 bases at V and 5 bases at J, with 16 bases between. The CDR3 spans 15 residues. CDR1 and CDR2 from the germline V gene are LGHDT and YNNKEL (reference sequence). The CDR3 protein is CASSQRPWGADEQYF. The CDR3 nucleotides read TGTGCCAGCAGCCAAAGACCCTGGGGGGCCGACGAGCAGTACTTC.

V is TRBV9 and J is TRBJ1-2; D uncertain. The CDR3 runs to 17 residues. CDR1 is SGDLS, CDR2 YYNGEE, per germline. The V gene lost 0 bases and the J gene lost 0 bases, with 15 bases spanning the gap. DNA for the CDR3: TGTGCCAGCAGCGTAGACTTAGCCGACGGTGCTAACTATGGCTACACCTTC. It specifies CASSVDLADGANYGYTF. The whole variable domain, filled in from reference TRBV9 and TRBJ1-2, reads DSGVTQTPKHLITATGQRVTLRCSPRSGDLSVYWYQQSLDQGLQFLIQYYNGEERAKGNILERFSAQQFPDLHSELNLSSLELGDSALYFCASSVDLADGANYGYTFGSGTRLTVV.

This sequence joins TRBV29-1 and TRBJ2-3; TRBD1 aligns across 7 bases. The trim removed 7 bases at V and 1 base at J, leaving 8 bases unmatched. This CDR3 spans 14 amino acids. Germline V gene data show CDR1 as SQVTM and CDR2 as ANQGSEA. In DNA form, the CDR3 reads TGCAGCGGTAAGACAGGGCTGGGCACAGATACGCAGTATTTT. It codes for CSGKTGLGTDTQYF.

CDR3 sequence reads: CASRKTDTQYF. The CDR3 nucleotides read TGTGCCAGCAGGAAGACAGATACGCAGTATTTT. The rearrangement joins TRBV7-2 to TRBJ2-3, with D uncertain. The CDR3 has 11 amino acids. Germline V lookup: CDR1 SGHTA, CDR2 FQGNSA. The V end lost 6 bases, the J end lost 3 bases, and 4 bases lay between the germline ends.

V is TRBV6-5 and J is TRBJ1-5, with 7 bases lining up with TRBD1. V lost 2 bases to trimming and J lost 11 bases; unmatched junction nucleotides: 6. The CDR3 loop spans 13 amino acids. The germline CDR1 and CDR2 sequences are MNHEY and SVGAGI. The DNA of the CDR3 is TGTGCCAGCAGTTACAGCATCGACAGGGCCCAGCATTTT. Protein sequence: CASSYSIDRAQHF.

The V and J genes are TRBV6-2 or TRBV6-3 and TRBJ1-2; no clear D. The V gene lost 2 bases and the J gene lost 2 bases, with 12 bases spanning the gap. This CDR3 has 15 amino acids. Germline V CDR1 and CDR2: MNHEY, SVGEGT. CDR3 nucleotide sequence: TGTGCCAGCAGTTACGGCCCAGACGCCAACTATGGCTACACCTTC. Its translation: CASSYGPDANYGYTF.

The rearrangement uses TRBV6-6 and TRBJ2-5; weak D call: TRBD1 (6 bases). The germline CDR1 and CDR2 sequences are MNHNY and SVGAGI (reference sequence). The CDR3 is 14 amino acids. V dropped 7 bases and J dropped 5 bases, with 17 bases sitting between them. CDR3: CASTTQGVRETQYF. DNA for the CDR3: TGTGCCAGCACAACACAGGGCGTTCGGGAGACCCAGTACTTC.

The chain combines TRBV18 with TRBJ1-6; D not resolved. The CDR3 extends over 18 amino acids. V lost 2 bases to trimming and J lost 7 bases, with 21 bases between them. The V gene's germline CDR1 is KGHSH and CDR2 LQKENI. The CDR3 DNA reads TGTGCCAGCTCACCAGTTGTAGCCTACGGGTCCGCAAATTCACCCCTCCACTTT. It translates to CASSPVVAYGSANSPLHF.

The chain links TRBV7-2 to TRBJ2-1; the D gene could be TRBD1 or TRBD2 (5 bases each). V lost 3 bases and J lost 8, with 17 bases in between. The CDR3 length is 15 residues. Germline CDR1 reads SGHTA; CDR2 reads FQGNSA. For the CDR3, the DNA is TGTGCCAGCAGCTTGGGGGACCAGTCTTTTGATGAGCAGTTCTTC. It codes for CASSLGDQSFDEQFF. Based on the CDR3 plus reference TRBV7-2 and TRBJ2-1, the full variable domain is GAGVSQSPSNKVTEKGKDVELRCDPISGHTALYWYRQSLGQGLEFLIYFQGNSAPDKSGLPSDRFSAERTGGSVSTLTIQRTQQEDSAVYLCASSLGDQSFDEQFFGPGTRLTVL.

The chain carries TRBV6-4 and TRBJ1-1; D ambiguous. The length of the CDR3 is 13 residues. Germline V gene sequence: CDR1 MRHNA, CDR2 SNTAGT. The ends were cut back, 10 bases at V and 3 bases at J, with 15 bases in the middle. The CDR3 sequence is CAIEDPADTEAFF. The CDR3, as DNA: TGTGCCATAGAAGACCCGGCGGACACTGAAGCTTTCTTT.

The gene calls are TRBV5-4 and TRBJ1-4; the D gene is possibly TRBD1 (5 bases). This CDR3 is built from 15 residues. Trimming pared 0 bases from V and 3 bases from J, leaving 9 bases between. Germline V CDR1 and CDR2: SGHNT, YYREEE (reference sequence). DNA for the CDR3: TGTGCCAGCAGCTTGGGCCGGGACCCTAATGAAAAACTGTTTTTT. As protein: CASSLGRDPNEKLFF.

The chain recombines TRBV29-1 with TRBJ1-4; D not certain. V lost 3 bases and J lost 5, with 7 bases in between. CDR1 is SQVTM and CDR2 is ANQGSEA in the germline V gene. CDR3 size: 12 residues. CDR3 amino acids: CSVEGSNEKLFF. For the CDR3, the DNA is TGCAGCGTTGAGGGCTCGAATGAAAAACTGTTTTTT.

This clone was observed a single time. Other DNA variants within this sample encode the same CDR3. The chain links TRBV5-6 to TRBJ1-6, with 9 bases identical to TRBD1. This CDR3 spans 14 amino acids. V gave up 4 bases and J gave up 7 bases; unmatched junction bases: 3. The germline V gene encodes CDR1 SGHDT and CDR2 YYEEEE. The CDR3: CASSLGQGNSPLHF. The CDR3 bases are TGTGCCAGCAGCCTCGGACAGGGGAATTCACCCCTCCACTTT.

The gene calls are TRBV9 and TRBJ2-1; 9 nucleotides align to TRBD1. The CDR3 totals 15 residues. Germline-derived CDR1 and CDR2 are SGDLS and YYNGEE. Unmatched junction bases numbered 9, after V lost 4 bases and J lost 7 bases. CDR3 in DNA: TGTGCCAGCAGCCCCCACAGGGGGCGGGCGAATGAGCAGTTCTTC. Translated, it gives CASSPHRGRANEQFF.

The V and J genes are TRBV19 and TRBJ1-2; TRBD1 might be the D (6 bases). V lost 4 bases and J lost 5, with 14 bases in between. The CDR3 is 14 amino acids. The germline CDR1 and CDR2 sequences are LNHDA and SQIVND (reference sequence). The DNA for the CDR3 is TGTGCCAGTAGTAACGGGGGCCCGCCTTATGGCTACACCTTC. It yields the protein CASSNGGPPYGYTF.

This clone showed up just a few times. The chain uses TRBV9 and TRBJ1-5; TRBD1 agrees at 8 bases. Germline loops: CDR1 SGDLS, CDR2 YYNGEE. V gave up 4 bases and J gave up 7 bases; unmatched junction bases: 7. This CDR3 contains 14 residues. The CDR3 reads CASSSTDRGQPQHF. The CDR3 DNA reads as TGTGCCAGCAGCTCCACCGACAGGGGCCAGCCCCAGCATTTT.